A selection of T cell receptor beta chains follows, all from one sample in a study of blood T cells in healthy people across ages. TCRdb called the 5' RACE reads again in MiXCR, with one record for every CDR3 protein. The sample holds hundreds of thousands of distinct CDR3 sequences, 55% to 75% seen once. The sample taken for sequencing was blood. These receptors all stem from a man younger than 40 in good health. Each CDR3 is given with its conserved first and last residue. A D gene is named only where the DNA matches it firmly. Clone size appears in some rows only: once, few, many, or a class for an expanded clone.

clone_size: -
v_call: TRBV6-1
cdr3_length: 19
j_call: TRBJ2-3
d_call: TRBD1
cdr3_aa: CASRAGTGGLILNTDTQYF
cdr3_nt: TGTGCCAGCAGGGCCGGGACAGGGGGGTTGATCCTGAACACAGATACGCAGTATTTT

clone_size: once
v_call: TRBV5-1
cdr3_length: 16
j_call: TRBJ2-1
d_call: TRBD2
cdr3_aa: CASSLAPAGGSNEQFF
cdr3_nt: TGCGCCAGCAGCTTGGCCCCCGCGGGGGGGTCAAATGAGCAGTTCTTC

clone_size: -
v_call: TRBV4-3
cdr3_length: 19
j_call: TRBJ2-7
d_call: TRBD2
cdr3_aa: CASSQDRPLAGGINYEQYF
cdr3_nt: TGCGCCAGCAGCCAAGATCGGCCTTTAGCGGGAGGGATAAACTACGAGCAGTACTTC

clone_size: -
v_call: TRBV7-6
cdr3_length: 16
j_call: TRBJ2-5
d_call: TRBD1
cdr3_aa: CASSNDRTGRVETQYF
cdr3_nt: TGTGCCAGCAGCAACGACCGGACAGGCCGCGTCGAGACCCAGTACTTC

clone_size: few
v_call: TRBV4-2
cdr3_length: 18
j_call: TRBJ2-6
d_call: TRBD1
cdr3_aa: CASSQGTGGLPGANVLTF
cdr3_nt: TGTGCCAGCAGCCAAGGGACAGGGGGGCTCCCTGGGGCCAACGTCCTGACTTTC

clone_size: -
v_call: TRBV9
cdr3_length: 16
j_call: TRBJ1-2
d_call: TRBD1
cdr3_aa: CASSEGQGGMNYGYTF
cdr3_nt: TGTGCCAGCAGCGAGGGACAGGGAGGTATGAACTATGGCTACACCTTC

clone_size: few
v_call: TRBV10-3
cdr3_length: 14
j_call: TRBJ2-3
d_call: TRBD2
cdr3_aa: CAIRTGTITDTQYF
cdr3_nt: TGTGCCATCAGAACCGGGACTATCACAGATACGCAGTATTTT

clone_size: -
v_call: TRBV27
cdr3_length: 19
j_call: TRBJ2-7
d_call: -
cdr3_aa: CASSSSGPYRGVSSYEQYF
cdr3_nt: TGTGCCAGCAGCTCCAGCGGGCCTTACCGAGGGGTAAGCTCCTACGAGCAGTACTTC

clone_size: few
v_call: TRBV20-1
cdr3_length: 12
j_call: TRBJ2-7
d_call: TRBD1
cdr3_aa: CSATGQAPMQYF
cdr3_nt: TGCAGTGCTACGGGACAGGCGCCCATGCAGTACTTC

clone_size: -
v_call: TRBV6-6
cdr3_length: 15
j_call: TRBJ1-5
d_call: -
cdr3_aa: CASSPTATSYQPQHF
cdr3_nt: TGTGCCAGCAGTCCGACAGCGACTTCCTATCAGCCCCAGCATTTT

clone_size: -
v_call: TRBV3-1
cdr3_length: 14
j_call: TRBJ1-2
d_call: -
cdr3_aa: CASSQDEVGHGYTF
cdr3_nt: TGTGCCAGCAGCCAAGATGAAGTGGGTCACGGCTACACCTTC

clone_size: many
v_call: TRBV29-1
cdr3_length: 13
j_call: TRBJ2-1
d_call: TRBD1
cdr3_aa: CSVGTGGYNEQFF
cdr3_nt: TGCAGCGTTGGGACAGGGGGCTACAATGAGCAGTTCTTC

clone_size: few
v_call: TRBV5-1
cdr3_length: 15
j_call: TRBJ2-1
d_call: TRBD2
cdr3_aa: CASTIRSGVANEQFF
cdr3_nt: TGCGCCAGCACCATCAGAAGCGGGGTGGCCAATGAGCAGTTCTTC

clone_size: -
v_call: TRBV3-1
cdr3_length: 16
j_call: TRBJ2-7
d_call: TRBD2
cdr3_aa: CASSLGQTSGADEQYF
cdr3_nt: TGTGCCAGCAGCCTCGGACAGACTAGCGGGGCGGACGAGCAGTACTTC

clone_size: -
v_call: TRBV12-3/TRBV12-4
cdr3_length: 13
j_call: TRBJ2-7
d_call: -
cdr3_aa: CASRAGYEYEQYF
cdr3_nt: TGTGCCAGCAGAGCAGGGTATGAGTACGAGCAGTACTTC

clone_size: -
v_call: TRBV7-2
cdr3_length: 13
j_call: TRBJ2-5
d_call: -
cdr3_aa: CASSAGQWETQYF
cdr3_nt: TGTGCCAGCAGCGCCGGGCAATGGGAGACCCAGTACTTC

clone_size: -
v_call: TRBV10-3
cdr3_length: 14
j_call: TRBJ2-1
d_call: TRBD2
cdr3_aa: CAISGGNDYNEQFF
cdr3_nt: TGTGCCATCAGCGGGGGGAACGATTACAATGAGCAGTTCTTC

clone_size: -
v_call: TRBV3-1
cdr3_length: 18
j_call: TRBJ2-6
d_call: TRBD2
cdr3_aa: CASSHLSGRTSGANVLTF
cdr3_nt: TGTGCCAGCAGCCATCTTAGCGGGCGGACCTCTGGGGCCAACGTCCTGACTTTC

clone_size: -
v_call: TRBV18
cdr3_length: 14
j_call: TRBJ2-5
d_call: TRBD2
cdr3_aa: CASSVAGAYNEQYF
cdr3_nt: TGTGCCAGCTCAGTCGCGGGAGCCTACAATGAGCAGTACTTC

clone_size: -
v_call: TRBV12-3/TRBV12-4
cdr3_length: 16
j_call: TRBJ2-1
d_call: TRBD1
cdr3_aa: CASSPRDRGSYNEQFF
cdr3_nt: TGTGCCAGCAGCCCCCGGGACAGGGGTTCCTACAATGAGCAGTTCTTC

clone_size: few
v_call: TRBV4-3
cdr3_length: 14
j_call: TRBJ2-1
d_call: -
cdr3_aa: CASSQEVSYNEQFF
cdr3_nt: TGCGCCAGCAGCCAAGAAGTCTCCTACAATGAGCAGTTCTTC

clone_size: -
v_call: TRBV6-2/TRBV6-3
cdr3_length: 16
j_call: TRBJ1-5
d_call: TRBD1
cdr3_aa: CASSQEDRVLGQPQHF
cdr3_nt: TGTGCCAGCAGCCAGGAAGACAGGGTTTTAGGTCAGCCCCAGCATTTT

clone_size: -
v_call: TRBV6-4
cdr3_length: 14
j_call: TRBJ1-1
d_call: TRBD1
cdr3_aa: CASSLTGWGTEAFF
cdr3_nt: TGTGCCAGCAGTCTGACAGGGTGGGGGACTGAAGCTTTCTTT

clone_size: few
v_call: TRBV4-2
cdr3_length: 14
j_call: TRBJ2-7
d_call: -
cdr3_aa: CASSQDGKSYEQYF
cdr3_nt: TGTGCCAGCAGCCAAGACGGGAAATCATACGAGCAGTACTTC

clone_size: -
v_call: TRBV20-1
cdr3_length: 15
j_call: TRBJ2-5
d_call: TRBD2
cdr3_aa: CSARVSGEVWETQYF
cdr3_nt: TGCAGTGCTAGGGTCAGCGGGGAAGTATGGGAGACCCAGTACTTC

clone_size: -
v_call: TRBV4-2
cdr3_length: 14
j_call: TRBJ2-3
d_call: -
cdr3_aa: CASSDGDPEDTRYF
cdr3_nt: TGTGCCAGCAGCGACGGGGATCCGGAAGATACGCGGTATTTT

clone_size: -
v_call: TRBV28
cdr3_length: 15
j_call: TRBJ2-5
d_call: -
cdr3_aa: CASTEGVGVGETQYF
cdr3_nt: TGTGCCAGCACAGAGGGAGTAGGAGTCGGAGAGACCCAGTACTTC

clone_size: many
v_call: TRBV7-2
cdr3_length: 13
j_call: TRBJ2-7
d_call: TRBD1
cdr3_aa: CASSSQGAREQYF
cdr3_nt: TGTGCCAGCAGCTCCCAGGGGGCGCGGGAGCAGTACTTC

clone_size: -
v_call: TRBV29-1
cdr3_length: 19
j_call: TRBJ2-1
d_call: TRBD2
cdr3_aa: CSVLPLTSGRPYSYNEQFF
cdr3_nt: TGCAGCGTTCTACCGTTGACTAGCGGGAGGCCTTACTCCTACAACGAGCAGTTCTTC

clone_size: few
v_call: TRBV13
cdr3_length: 15
j_call: TRBJ2-7
d_call: TRBD2
cdr3_aa: CASSAAGTRAREQYF
cdr3_nt: TGTGCCAGCAGCGCCGCCGGGACTAGGGCGAGAGAGCAGTACTTC

clone_size: -
v_call: TRBV7-9
cdr3_length: 17
j_call: TRBJ1-4
d_call: -
cdr3_aa: CASTRALGLTANEKLFF
cdr3_nt: TGTGCCAGCACGAGGGCTTTGGGCCTCACAGCTAATGAAAAACTGTTTTTT

clone_size: -
v_call: TRBV3-1
cdr3_length: 16
j_call: TRBJ2-1
d_call: TRBD2
cdr3_aa: CASSPRSGGLVNEQFF
cdr3_nt: TGTGCCAGCAGCCCTAGATCGGGGGGGCTGGTCAATGAGCAGTTCTTC

clone_size: -
v_call: TRBV25-1
cdr3_length: 15
j_call: TRBJ2-7
d_call: -
cdr3_aa: CASSEYGQTRDEQYF
cdr3_nt: TGTGCCAGCAGTGAATACGGACAGACCAGGGACGAGCAGTACTTC

clone_size: once
v_call: TRBV20-1
cdr3_length: 14
j_call: TRBJ2-4
d_call: TRBD2
cdr3_aa: CSAQLAGASNIQYF
cdr3_nt: TGCAGTGCACAACTAGCGGGAGCGTCAAACATTCAGTACTTC

clone_size: -
v_call: TRBV6-5
cdr3_length: 15
j_call: TRBJ2-5
d_call: TRBD2
cdr3_aa: CASSYVAGGIETQYF
cdr3_nt: TGTGCCAGCAGTTATGTAGCGGGGGGGATAGAGACCCAGTACTTC

clone_size: -
v_call: TRBV6-5
cdr3_length: 13
j_call: TRBJ2-3
d_call: -
cdr3_aa: CASRFDRRNTQYF
cdr3_nt: TGTGCCAGCAGATTCGACAGGAGAAATACGCAGTATTTT

clone_size: few
v_call: TRBV29-1
cdr3_length: 13
j_call: TRBJ2-7
d_call: TRBD2
cdr3_aa: CSVLAGGPGEQYF
cdr3_nt: TGCAGCGTTTTAGCGGGAGGGCCAGGGGAGCAGTACTTC

clone_size: -
v_call: TRBV7-2
cdr3_length: 17
j_call: TRBJ2-7
d_call: TRBD2
cdr3_aa: CASSLDSGTSVPYEQYF
cdr3_nt: TGTGCCAGCAGCTTAGATTCTGGGACTAGCGTACCCTACGAGCAGTACTTC

clone_size: -
v_call: TRBV28
cdr3_length: 14
j_call: TRBJ2-3
d_call: -
cdr3_aa: CAGNFRGSTDTQYF
cdr3_nt: TGTGCCGGCAATTTTCGTGGAAGCACAGATACGCAGTATTTT

clone_size: -
v_call: TRBV6-5
cdr3_length: 13
j_call: TRBJ2-5
d_call: -
cdr3_aa: CASSYRGKETQYF
cdr3_nt: TGTGCCAGCAGTTACAGGGGGAAAGAGACCCAGTACTTC

clone_size: -
v_call: TRBV27
cdr3_length: 15
j_call: TRBJ2-1
d_call: TRBD1
cdr3_aa: CASSLQDRVVDEQFF
cdr3_nt: TGTGCCAGCAGTTTACAGGACAGGGTCGTCGATGAGCAGTTCTTC

clone_size: few
v_call: TRBV6-5
cdr3_length: 14
j_call: TRBJ1-1
d_call: TRBD1
cdr3_aa: CASTTRDRNTEAFF
cdr3_nt: TGTGCCAGTACCACAAGGGACAGAAACACTGAAGCTTTCTTT

clone_size: -
v_call: TRBV28
cdr3_length: 14
j_call: TRBJ1-5
d_call: -
cdr3_aa: CASRQGPRNQPQHF
cdr3_nt: TGTGCCAGCAGACAGGGACCGCGCAATCAGCCCCAGCATTTT

clone_size: -
v_call: TRBV6-5
cdr3_length: 16
j_call: TRBJ1-1
d_call: -
cdr3_aa: CASSYYTDGYHTEAFF
cdr3_nt: TGTGCCAGCAGTTACTATACAGATGGGTATCACACTGAAGCTTTCTTT

clone_size: -
v_call: TRBV20-1
cdr3_length: 14
j_call: TRBJ1-2
d_call: -
cdr3_aa: CSAPFREADYGYTF
cdr3_nt: TGCAGTGCTCCCTTCAGGGAGGCGGACTATGGCTACACCTTC

clone_size: -
v_call: TRBV7-2
cdr3_length: 13
j_call: TRBJ2-3
d_call: -
cdr3_aa: CASSSGVADTQYF
cdr3_nt: TGTGCCAGCAGCTCGGGGGTGGCAGATACGCAGTATTTT